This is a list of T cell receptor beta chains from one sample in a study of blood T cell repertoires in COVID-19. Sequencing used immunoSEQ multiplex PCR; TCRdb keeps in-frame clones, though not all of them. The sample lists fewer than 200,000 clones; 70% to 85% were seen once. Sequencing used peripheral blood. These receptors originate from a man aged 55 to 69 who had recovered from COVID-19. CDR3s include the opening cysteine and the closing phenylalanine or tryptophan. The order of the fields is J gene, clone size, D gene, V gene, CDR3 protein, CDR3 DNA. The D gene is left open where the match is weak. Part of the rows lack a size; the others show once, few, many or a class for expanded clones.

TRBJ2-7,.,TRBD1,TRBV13,CASSRRQGVDEQYF,TGTGCCAGCAGTAGGCGACAGGGTGTCGACGAGCAGTACTTC
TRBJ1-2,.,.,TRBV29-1,CSVPRGRDGRNYGYTF,TGCAGCGTCCCCCGTGGGAGGGACGGGAGAAACTATGGCTACACCTTC
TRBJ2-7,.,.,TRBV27,CASSWGADYEQYF,TGTGCCAGCAGTTGGGGCGCCGACTACGAGCAGTACTTC
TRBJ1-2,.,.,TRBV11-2,CASSTRYRAQPYGYTF,TGTGCCAGCAGCACCCGGTACAGGGCCCAACCCTATGGCTACACCTTC
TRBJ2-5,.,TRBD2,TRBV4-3,CASSQDGASGGKTQYF,TGCGCCAGCAGCCAAGATGGGGCTAGCGGGGGTAAGACCCAGTACTTC
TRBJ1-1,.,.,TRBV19,CASSPGGGPGEAFF,TGTGCCAGTAGTCCCGGCGGAGGGCCGGGTGAAGCTTTCTTT
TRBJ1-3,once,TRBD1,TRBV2,CASSPRTGSSGNTIYF,TGTGCCAGCAGTCCCCGGACAGGGAGCTCTGGAAACACCATATATTTT
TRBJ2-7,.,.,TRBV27,CASSPTANLLSYEQYF,TGTGCCAGCAGCCCAACAGCTAACCTACTCTCCTACGAGCAGTACTTC
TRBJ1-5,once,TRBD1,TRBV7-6,CASSLGQGGGQPQHF,TGTGCCAGCAGCTTAGGACAGGGAGGCGGTCAGCCCCAGCATTTT
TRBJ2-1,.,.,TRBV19,CASNRHRENNEQFF,TGTGCCAGTAACCGACACAGGGAGAACAATGAGCAGTTCTTC
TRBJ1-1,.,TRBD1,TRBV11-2,CASSFDRGTTEAFF,TGTGCTAGCAGCTTCGACAGGGGAACCACTGAAGCTTTCTTT
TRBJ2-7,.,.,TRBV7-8,CASSLGASSYEQYF,TGTGCCAGCAGCTTAGGGGCAAGTTCCTACGAGCAGTACTTC
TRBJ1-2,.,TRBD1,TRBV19,CASVDRKGFSDGYTF,TGTGCCAGCGTGGACAGGAAGGGCTTTAGCGATGGCTACACCTTC
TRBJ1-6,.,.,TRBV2,CASTLLKGVGSPLHF,TGTGCCAGCACCCTATTAAAGGGAGTAGGGTCACCCCTCCACTTT
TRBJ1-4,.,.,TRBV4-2,CASSQGGATNEKLFF,TGTGCCAGCAGCCAAGGCGGGGCAACTAATGAAAAACTGTTTTTT
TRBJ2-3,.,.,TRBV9,CASSVAGYTDTQYF,TGTGCCAGCAGCGTCGCGGGGTACACAGATACGCAGTATTTT
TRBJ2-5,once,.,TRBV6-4,CASSEDSYPQETQYF,TGTGCCAGCAGTGAGGACTCCTATCCACAAGAGACCCAGTACTTC
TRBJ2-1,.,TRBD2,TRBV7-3,CASSLNGLGSSSYNEQFF,TGTGCCAGCAGCTTAAATGGACTAGGCAGCAGCTCCTACAATGAGCAGTTCTTC
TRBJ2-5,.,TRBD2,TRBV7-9,CATAYAGGPETQYF,TGTGCCACAGCTTATGCGGGGGGGCCGGAGACCCAGTACTTC
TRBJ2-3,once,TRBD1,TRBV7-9,CASMGSRTGHTDTQYF,TGTGCCAGCATGGGAAGTAGGACAGGGCACACAGATACGCAGTATTTT
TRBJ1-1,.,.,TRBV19,CASISAGPVNTEAFF,TGTGCCAGTATAAGTGCAGGCCCGGTGAACACTGAAGCTTTCTTT
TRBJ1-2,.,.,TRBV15,CATSRDRGRDGYTF,TGTGCCACCAGCAGAGATCGTGGGAGAGATGGCTACACCTTC
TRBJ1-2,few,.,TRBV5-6,CASSLVDSRDGYTF,TGTGCCAGCAGCTTGGTCGACAGCAGAGATGGCTACACCTTC
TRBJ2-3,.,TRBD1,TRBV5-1,CASHRDRERDTQYF,TGCGCCAGCCACCGGGACAGGGAAAGAGATACGCAGTATTTT
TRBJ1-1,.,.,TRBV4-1,CASSQEWRTGGSTEAFF,TGCGCCAGCAGCCAAGAATGGAGAACGGGGGGTTCCACTGAAGCTTTCTTT
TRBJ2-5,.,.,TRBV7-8,CASSLTIYRTNYKVNQETQYF,TGTGCCAGCAGCTTAACTATCTACCGGACTAATTATAAAGTGAACCAAGAGACCCAGTACTTC
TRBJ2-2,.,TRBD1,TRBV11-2,CASRPGTGIAGELFF,TGTGCCAGCAGACCCGGGACAGGGATTGCCGGGGAGCTGTTTTTT
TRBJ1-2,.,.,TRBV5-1,CASSLQINRGYANYGYTF,TGCGCCAGCAGCCTACAAATTAATAGGGGGTACGCTAACTATGGCTACACCTTC
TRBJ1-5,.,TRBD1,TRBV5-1,CASSPQGANQPQHF,TGCGCCAGCAGCCCCCAGGGGGCGAATCAGCCCCAGCATTTT
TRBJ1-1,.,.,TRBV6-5,CASSYVGGAGNTEAFF,TGTGCCAGCAGTTACGTTGGGGGCGCAGGTAACACTGAAGCTTTCTTT
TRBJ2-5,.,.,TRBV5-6,CASSFPNRETQYF,TGTGCCAGCAGCTTTCCAAACAGAGAGACCCAGTACTTC
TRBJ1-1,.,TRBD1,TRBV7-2,CASSLSDRTEAFF,TGTGCCAGCAGCCTTTCGGACAGGACCGAAGCTTTCTTT
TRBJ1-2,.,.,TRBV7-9,CASSLVEAHGYTF,TGTGCCAGCAGCTTGGTAGAGGCTCATGGCTACACCTTC
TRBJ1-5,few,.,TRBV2,CASSGDAFGGNQPQHF,TGTGCCAGCAGTGGGGATGCGTTCGGGGGCAATCAGCCCCAGCATTTT
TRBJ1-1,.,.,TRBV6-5,CASTSRWVRDEAFF,TGTGCCAGCACCTCCAGGTGGGTCAGGGATGAAGCTTTCTTT
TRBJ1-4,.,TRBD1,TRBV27,CASSGTGEEVEKLFF,TGTGCCAGCAGTGGAACAGGGGAGGAGGTTGAAAAACTGTTTTTT
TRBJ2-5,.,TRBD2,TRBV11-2,CASSLDRLAGLRETQYF,TGTGCCAGCAGCTTAGATAGACTAGCGGGGCTACGGGAGACCCAGTACTTC
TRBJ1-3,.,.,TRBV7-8,CASSFGQGNTIYF,TGTGCCAGCAGCTTTGGACAGGGAAACACCATATATTTT